This T cell receptor (beta chain) originates from a study of early T cells in non-severe SARS-CoV-2 infection. This clonotype was observed a few times. Trimming pared 4 bases from V and 4 bases from J, leaving 11 bases between. The germline V gene has CDR1 SGHTA and CDR2 FQGTGA. There are 14 residues in the CDR3. TCRdb recomputed calls from the 5' RACE reads with MiXCR, one row per CDR3 protein. In the table there are 60,000 to 85,000 distinct CDR3 sequences, roughly 15% of which are singletons. The clonotype was recovered from an adult who was a healthcare worker with PCR-confirmed SARS-CoV-2 infection or an uninfected control (not recorded which). The gene calls are TRBV7-3 and TRBJ1-3, with D unresolved. The sequencing input was whole blood. This CDR3 reads CASSSRRMGNTIYF. The CDR3 DNA reads TGTGCCAGCAGCTCGCGACGGATGGGAAACACCATATATTTT.